This TCR beta chain was found in a study of cytomegalovirus exposure and HLA in healthy donors. The study, taken as a whole, reports: There were a few CMV-associated chains whose specificity for CMV antigens was confirmed in vitro.

This PCR relied on a set of 60 Vbeta primers and 13 Jbeta primers. Produced via immunoSEQ multiplex PCR; TCRdb's table is partial and in-frame only. The sample has 210,000 or so clones, about 85% seen once. On this clone: As yet, its antigen is unknown.

The CDR3 is 19 residues long. The TCR originated in a woman aged 50 to 65 in good health and CMV-seropositive. Sequenced material: PBMCs. This chain joins TRBV12-2 and TRBJ1-4; the table calls TRBD1, which could not be checked here. TRBV12-2 constitutes a pseudogene. This CDR3 reads CASRLGGYMGQGINEKLFF. The CDR3 DNA is TGTGCAAGTCGCTTAGGGGGTTATATGGGACAGGGCATAAATGAAAAACTGTTTTTT.